This T cell receptor (beta chain) was documented in a study of beta chain features in type 1 diabetes. There are 14 residues in the CDR3. The V end was cut by 2 bases, the J end by 4 bases, with 10 bases between. Looked up from germline, CDR1 is SGHNT and CDR2 is YYREEE (reference sequence). General study points: Among all four CD4+ subsets, Type 1 diabetes patients had TCRB CDR3s that were moderately but significantly shorter. VDJ junctions from type 1 diabetes patients carried fewer insertions and larger deletions.

Isolated RNA was reverse transcribed in full, so expressed TCRB transcripts were sequenced. The assay was immunoSEQ multiplex PCR, and TCRdb's table has in-frame clones only and misses some. The sample lists 120,000 to 150,000 clones, 10% occurring once. There are a few counts of this clone. Its antigen is undetermined. Each of the CD4+ naive, central memory, regulatory and stem cell-like memory populations was sorted via CD45RO/CCR7/CD25/CD127/CD95/CD27. Purity of each sorted population was above 98%. This rearrangement joins TRBV5-4 to TRBJ1-5, with D perhaps matching TRBD1 (5 bases). This TCR was sampled from a man younger than 35 in good health. Sequenced sample: naive CD4+ T cells from blood. CDR3 in amino acids: CASSFGGSNQPQHF. The CDR3 DNA reads TGTGCCAGCAGCTTCGGGGGAAGTAATCAGCCCCAGCATTTT. Complete variable domain (other parts from reference TRBV5-4 and TRBJ1-5): ETGVTQSPTHLIKTRGQQVTLRCSSQSGHNTVSWYQQALGQGPQFIFQYYREEENGRGNFPPRFSGLQFPNYSSELNVNALELDDSALYLCASSFGGSNQPQHFGDGTRLSIL.